These 26 T cell receptor beta chains came from one sample sequenced in a study of cytotoxic CD8 clonotypes in ibrutinib-treated CLL. Only in-frame clones appear in the TCRdb table, and some are missing; sequencing was by immunoSEQ multiplex PCR. Of roughly 250,000 clones in the sample, 70% were seen once. This specimen was PBMCs, taken after 24 months of ibrutinib treatment. The receptor set was obtained from a human donor with chronic lymphocytic leukemia.

This clone appeared a single time. The chain couples TRBV7-9 to TRBJ2-2, with D possibly TRBD1 on 6 matching bases. The V gene's germline CDR1 is SEHNR and CDR2 FQNEAQ (reference sequence). The V end was cut by 5 bases, the J end by 3 bases, with 10 bases between. The CDR3 is 14 residues long. The CDR3 region has the DNA TGTGCCAGCAGCCCAGGGGTACACACCGGGGAGCTGTTTTTT. Translated: CASSPGVHTGELFF.

This clone has only a few counts. V and J are TRBV7-9 and TRBJ2-1; D is unresolved. The V end was cut by 6 bases, the J end by 6 bases, with 9 bases between. Per the germline V gene, CDR1 is SEHNR and CDR2 is FQNEAQ (reference sequence). The CDR3 totals 12 residues. CDR3 sequence (DNA): TGTGCCAGCAGTTATCTGGGCAATGAGCAGTTCTTC. Protein sequence: CASSYLGNEQFF.

This chain joins TRBV4-2 and TRBJ2-1; TRBD2 agrees at 10 bases. The CDR3 length is 16 residues. Germline lookup yields CDR1 LGHNA and CDR2 YNFKEQ. Trimming took 1 base from V and 6 from J; bases not matched to a gene: 6. CDR3 in DNA: TGTGCCAGCAGCCAAGTATCTAGCGGGAGTCGCAATGAGCAGTTCTTC. Amino acid sequence: CASSQVSSGSRNEQFF.

In its sample, this clone was seen a few times. The chain couples TRBV29-1 to TRBJ2-1, with D perhaps matching TRBD1 (6 bases). CDR1 and CDR2 from the germline V gene are SQVTM and ANQGSEA. The CDR3 length is 12 residues. Between the trimmed V and J ends, which lost 6 bases and 5 bases, there was a span of 11 bases. The CDR3 DNA reads TGCAGCGTGATACAGGGAGACAATGAGCAGTTCTTC. Its protein is CSVIQGDNEQFF.

The V and J genes are TRBV4-2 and TRBJ2-3; D possibly corresponds to TRBD1 (5 bases). V was pared by 3 bases and J by 6 bases, with 10 bases between. The germline CDR1 and CDR2 sequences are LGHNA and YNFKEQ. The CDR3 has 13 residues. The CDR3 bases are TGTGCCAGCAGCCAGGAGAAGGGGGATACGCAGTATTTT. Protein product: CASSQEKGDTQYF.

This clone was recorded a few times. The chain employs TRBV5-1 and TRBJ1-1; the D gene is possibly TRBD1 (5 bases). CDR1 and CDR2 (germline): SGHRS, YFSETQ. This CDR3 comprises 13 residues. Trimming took 4 bases from V and 3 from J, leaving 10 bases between them. In DNA form, the CDR3 reads TGCGCCAGCAGCCCACAGGAGCACACTGAAGCTTTCTTT. Protein product: CASSPQEHTEAFF.

This clone occurred a few times. V is TRBV27 and J is TRBJ2-7, with unresolved D. Germline V gene sequence: CDR1 MNHEY, CDR2 SMNVEV (reference sequence). This CDR3 is built from 12 residues. V was shortened by 7 bases and J by 7 bases, with 14 bases between the two germline ends. In DNA form, the CDR3 reads TGTGCCAGCAAGTTTGGGGTAGGAGAGCAGTACTTC. The encoded protein is CASKFGVGEQYF.

The chain combines TRBV27 with TRBJ1-5, with D unresolved. The CDR3 length is 15 residues. Germline V CDR1 and CDR2: MNHEY, SMNVEV (reference sequence). The V and J ends lost 4 bases and 6 bases respectively, with 16 bases between them. For the CDR3, the DNA is TGTGCCAGCAGTTCCCGGAGCGTAGGGAGTCAGCCCCAGCATTTT. It is translated as CASSSRSVGSQPQHF.

J is TRBJ2-1 and V is TRBV13, with 15 positions matching TRBD2. The trim removed 5 bases at V and 1 base at J, leaving 3 bases unmatched. This CDR3 region has 17 residues. The germline V gene encodes CDR1 PRHDT and CDR2 FYEKMQ (reference sequence). This chain's CDR3 is CASSPGTSGRSYNEQFF. Written as DNA, the CDR3 is TGTGCCAGCAGCCCCGGGACTAGCGGGAGGTCCTACAATGAGCAGTTCTTC.

V gene TRBV12-2 combines with J gene TRBJ2-2. TRBV12-2 is a recognized pseudogene. This CDR3 is 14 amino acids long. CDR3 nucleotide sequence: TGTGCAAGTCGCTTAGGACGAAACACCGGGGAGCTGTTTTTT. It encodes CASRLGRNTGELFF.

V and J are TRBV5-1 and TRBJ2-1; TRBD1 aligns across 8 bases. V trimming: 3 bases; J trimming: 0 bases; junction bases outside the gene matches: 2. Germline V lookup: CDR1 SGHRS, CDR2 YFSETQ. This CDR3 is built from 15 residues. The CDR3 coding sequence is TGCGCCAGCAGCTCACAGGGGGACTCCTACAATGAGCAGTTCTTC. Residues: CASSSQGDSYNEQFF.

This clone occurred a few times. The chain recombines TRBV27 with TRBJ1-2; tentatively, D is TRBD1 (5 bases). V lost 2 bases to trimming and J lost 6 bases, with 7 bases between them. Germline V CDR1 and CDR2: MNHEY, SMNVEV (reference sequence). The CDR3 runs 12 residues. DNA of the CDR3: TGTGCCAGCAGTTTAAGGGGAGATGGCTACACCTTC. Protein product: CASSLRGDGYTF.

J is TRBJ2-2 and V is TRBV6-5; the D is unclear. Trimming shortened V by 0 bases and J by 3 bases, and 11 bases separated the two germline ends. CDR3 length: 16 amino acids. CDR1 is MNHEY, CDR2 SVGAGI, per germline. The CDR3 region is CASSYSTRIYTGELFF. DNA of the CDR3: TGTGCCAGCAGTTACTCGACCAGAATATACACCGGGGAGCTGTTTTTT.

The genes are TRBV4-2 and TRBJ1-2, with D possibly TRBD1 on 6 matching bases. This CDR3 has 14 residues. Trimming removed 1 base from V and 6 bases from J, with 12 bases in between. Germline CDR1 reads LGHNA; CDR2 reads YNFKEQ. As DNA, the CDR3 is TGTGCCAGCAGCCAAGGGGGGGACACCGATGGCTACACCTTC. Translation: CASSQGGDTDGYTF.

This clone came up once. J is TRBJ1-4 and V is TRBV14; D is possibly TRBD1 (5 bases). Germline V gene data show CDR1 as SGHDN and CDR2 as FVKESK. The length of the CDR3 is 14 residues. Trimming took off 1 base at V and 8 bases at J, with 11 bases between the two ends. This chain's CDR3 is CASSQVGVREKLFF. The CDR3 DNA follows: TGTGCCAGCAGCCAAGTGGGGGTCAGAGAAAAACTGTTTTTT.

The chain couples TRBV5-1 to TRBJ2-1; 8 bases map to TRBD2. CDR3 length: 13 amino acids. V shed 4 bases, J shed 5 bases, and the junction held 2 bases outside the gene matches. Germline CDR1 SGHRS, CDR2 YFSETQ. As DNA, the CDR3 is TGCGCCAGCAGCGCCGGGGGGGACAATGAGCAGTTCTTC. Translated: CASSAGGDNEQFF.

The CDR3 spells CASRDGPHGTQYF. In DNA form, the CDR3 reads TGTGCCAGCAGGGACGGTCCCCACGGTACGCAGTATTTT. This chain uses TRBV28 with TRBJ2-3; D not resolved. The CDR3 is made up of 13 amino acids. V was pared by 6 bases and J by 8 bases, with 15 bases between. Germline values: CDR1 MDHEN, CDR2 SYDVKM.

The chain uses TRBV11-3 and TRBJ2-5; TRBD2 matches 13 bases. Looked up from germline, CDR1 is SGHNT and CDR2 is YENEEA. J lost 5 bases, V lost 1 base, and 10 bases had no gene match. The CDR3 is 18 residues long. Here the CDR3 reads CASSLGGLAGPHRETQYF. DNA for the CDR3: TGTGCCAGCAGCTTAGGGGGACTAGCGGGACCTCACAGGGAGACCCAGTACTTC.

The chain recombines TRBV19 with TRBJ2-7; D is unresolved. Trimming left V 6 bases short and J 6 bases short, with 12 bases between. The CDR3 length is 12 residues. Germline assignment: CDR1 LNHDA and CDR2 SQIVND (reference sequence). The CDR3 coding sequence is TGTGCCAGTAGCCCCAGTGGGCGCGAGCAGTACTTC. This sequence encodes CASSPSGREQYF.

This chain joins TRBV4-2 and TRBJ1-4; 9 nucleotides line up with TRBD1. CDR1 LGHNA and CDR2 YNFKEQ come from the germline V gene. J gave up 8 bases and V 5 bases, and 6 bases lay outside the gene matches. The CDR3 consists of 14 residues. CDR3 residues: CASSFRQGEEKLFF. Here the CDR3 DNA reads TGTGCCAGCAGCTTCCGACAGGGGGAAGAAAAACTGTTTTTT.

This sequence joins TRBV29-1 and TRBJ2-7; 12 bases are a match to TRBD2. This CDR3 comprises 14 residues. With 6 bases clipped from V and 0 bases from J, the junction kept 3 bases outside the gene matches. CDR1 and CDR2 (germline): SQVTM, ANQGSEA. The CDR3, as DNA: TGCAGCGTCCCGACTAGCGGGAGCTCCTACGAGCAGTACTTC. It specifies CSVPTSGSSYEQYF.

The count of this clone is one. V and J are TRBV19 and TRBJ2-1; TRBD2 matches at 9 bases. With V trimmed by 5 bases and J by 4 bases, 6 bases remained unmatched. The CDR3 has 15 amino acids. Germline lookup yields CDR1 LNHDA and CDR2 SQIVND (reference sequence). CDR3 DNA: TGTGCCAGTAGTCCGGCTAGCGGGATATACAATGAGCAGTTCTTC. Amino acids: CASSPASGIYNEQFF.

The rearrangement joins TRBV10-3 to TRBJ2-5, with D possibly TRBD1 on 6 matching bases. This CDR3 is 11 amino acids long. Trimming cost V 8 bases and J 4 bases, with 8 bases left between them. In germline, CDR1 is ENHRY, CDR2 SYGVKD. The DNA of the CDR3 is TGTGCCATCGGGGGCGCAGAGACCCAGTACTTC. Its translation is CAIGGAETQYF.

The chain couples TRBV6-5 to TRBJ2-6; TRBD2 might be the D (6 bases). The CDR3 runs to 14 residues. The germline CDR1 and CDR2 sequences are MNHEY and SVGAGI. The V end was cut by 6 bases, the J end by 4 bases, with 10 bases between. The CDR3: CASSAAGGANVLTF. CDR3 nucleotides: TGTGCCAGCAGCGCCGCGGGGGGGGCCAACGTCCTGACTTTC.

This chain links TRBV27 with TRBJ1-5; 8 bases fit TRBD1. V shed 6 bases, J shed 5 bases, and the junction held 9 bases outside the gene matches. CDR1 is MNHEY and CDR2 is SMNVEV in the germline V gene (reference sequence). CDR3 length: 15 residues. CDR3 region: CASRSGQGGHQPQHF. The CDR3, as DNA: TGTGCCAGCAGATCAGGACAGGGTGGGCATCAGCCCCAGCATTTT.

This clone was seen a few times. V gene TRBV29-1 combines with J gene TRBJ1-1; the D is unclear. This CDR3 has 12 amino acids. V was pared by 4 bases and J by 0 bases, with 6 bases between. CDR1 SQVTM and CDR2 ANQGSEA come from the germline V gene. CDR3 protein: CSVGRLNTEAFF. The DNA for the CDR3 is TGCAGCGTTGGGCGGTTGAACACTGAAGCTTTCTTT.